Presented here are 12 T cell receptor beta chains from one specimen sequenced in a study of T cells in Graves' hyperthyroidism and ophthalmopathy. The CDR3 regions of TCR beta were amplified from RNA transcripts. The HTBI primer set was used in a first-round RT-PCR of the TCR CDR3. Each CDR3 protein gets one entry after TCRdb re-called the multiplex PCR reads with MiXCR. The top ten hold around 9.6% of the sample, which has about 700,000 distinct CDR3 sequences, 13% to 15% seen once. The sample was blood. The receptors come from a woman younger than 30 with Graves' hyperthyroidism.

Note on this clonotype: A much larger clone differs by one base, so this may be a read error. The CDR3 reads CVSSRTAKYEQYF. The DNA of the CDR3 is TGTGTCAGCAGTAGGACGGCTAAGTACGAGCAGTACTTC. The chain recombines TRBV2 with TRBJ2-7; no definite D call. Germline V CDR1 and CDR2: SNHLY, FYNNEI. The CDR3 is 13 residues long.

A few counts support this clonotype. CDR3 bases: TGTGCCAGCAGGCGAGGTCGGGGGGAGCTGTTTTTT. Its protein is CASRRGRGELFF. V is TRBV27 and J is TRBJ2-2; no reliable D call. Germline V gene sequence: CDR1 MNHEY, CDR2 SMNVEV (reference sequence). Trimming removed 6 bases at V and 8 bases at J, with 10 bases between. The CDR3 sequence is 12 residues long.

This clonotype was seen repeatedly, ten times or more. The rearrangement uses TRBV18 and TRBJ2-5, with TRBD1 matching 7 bases. This CDR3 comprises 15 residues. J gave up 4 bases and V 2 bases, and 7 bases lay outside the gene matches. Per the germline V gene, CDR1 is KGHSH and CDR2 is LQKENI. CDR3: CASSPEQGRRETQYF. The CDR3 coding sequence is TGTGCCAGCTCACCAGAACAGGGGCGGCGAGAGACCCAGTACTTC. The whole variable domain, remainder taken from reference TRBV18 and TRBJ2-5, is NAGVMQNPRHLVRRRGQEARLRCSPMKGHSHVYWYRQLPEEGLKFMVYLQKENIIDESGMPKERFSAEFPKEGPSILRIQQVVRGDSAAYFCASSPEQGRRETQYFGPGTRLLVL.

This clonotype was seen many times. V usage is TRBV6-1 and J usage is TRBJ2-7; 9 bases map to TRBD2. V lost 6 bases to trimming and J lost 3 bases; unmatched junction nucleotides: 9. CDR3 size: 15 residues. Germline V gene lookup returns CDR1 MNHNS and CDR2 SASEGT. DNA of the CDR3: TGTGCCAGCAGCTCACCGGGACTAGCCCTCTACGAGCAGTACTTC. Translated, it gives CASSSPGLALYEQYF.

This clonotype came up many times. The DNA for the CDR3 is TGCAGTGCGCAGACGTGGACGAAGGGCTACACCTTC. This gives the protein CSAQTWTKGYTF. The chain combines TRBV20-1 with TRBJ1-2, with unresolved D. The germline V and J ends were trimmed by 6 bases and 8 bases, with 16 bases remaining between them. CDR3 size: 12 residues. Per germline, CDR1 DFQATT and CDR2 SNEGSKA (reference sequence).

This clonotype was seen many times. The CDR3, as DNA: TGTGCCAGCGAGGGGGCATGGAGCAATCAGCCCCAGCATTTT. This translates into CASEGAWSNQPQHF. The chain has TRBV2 and TRBJ1-5; TRBD1 aligns across 7 bases. The CDR3 has 14 residues. Germline V gene lookup returns CDR1 SNHLY and CDR2 FYNNEI. After removal of 8 bases from V and 1 base from J, the junction contained 5 bases not matched to a gene.

This chain links TRBV7-9 with TRBJ2-5; D might be TRBD1 or TRBD2, each matching 5 bases. CDR1 is SEHNR and CDR2 is FQNEAQ in the germline V gene (reference sequence). The CDR3 has 15 amino acids. Trimming cost V 4 bases and J 3 bases, with 15 bases left between them. CDR3 coding DNA: TGTGCCAGCAGCTCTCCGGGACCCCTGGAAGAGACCCAGTACTTC. Residues: CASSSPGPLEETQYF.

Only a few counts were recorded for this clonotype. The gene calls are TRBV16 and TRBJ2-5, with 9 bases that match TRBD1. Losses at the gene ends were 4 bases for V and 4 bases for J; bases not matched to a gene: 7. CDR1 KGHSY and CDR2 FQNENV come from the germline V gene. The CDR3 extends over 15 amino acids. The CDR3 nucleotides read TGTGCCAGCAGCCGCGGGACAGGGAGTGGAGAGACCCAGTACTTC. Its protein product is CASSRGTGSGETQYF.

This clonotype was counted ten times or more. The rearrangement links TRBV11-1 to TRBJ1-1, with a tentative D call TRBD1 (5 bases). Germline values: CDR1 SGHAT, CDR2 FQDESV (reference sequence). CDR3 length: 15 amino acids. The ends were cut back, 8 bases at V and 0 bases at J, with 16 bases in the middle. Here the CDR3 DNA reads TGTGCCAGCCGCGCATTTAGACAGTTGAACACTGAAGCTTTCTTT. It encodes CASRAFRQLNTEAFF.

This clonotype appeared once. The chain combines TRBV5-1 with TRBJ1-4; 7 positions agree with TRBD1. The CDR3 totals 16 residues. V gave up 3 bases and J gave up 4 bases; unmatched junction bases: 9. Germline loops: CDR1 SGHRS, CDR2 YFSETQ. The CDR3 is CASSWGTAYNNEKLFF. The CDR3 nucleotides are TGCGCCAGCAGCTGGGGGACAGCGTATAATAATGAAAAACTGTTTTTT. The whole variable domain, remainder taken from reference TRBV5-1 and TRBJ1-4, is KAGVTQTPRYLIKTRGQQVTLSCSPISGHRSVSWYQQTPGQGLQFLFEYFSETQRNKGNFPGRFSGRQFSNSRSEMNVSTLELGDSALYLCASSWGTAYNNEKLFFGSGTQLSVL.

CDR3 in DNA: TGTGCCAGCAGGCCCTGGGACTTGACTACCGGGGAGCTGTTTTTT. Translation: CASRPWDLTTGELFF. V gene TRBV12-3 or TRBV12-4 combines with J gene TRBJ2-2, with a tentative D call TRBD2 (6 bases). Trimming cost V 6 bases and J 5 bases, with 16 bases left between them. The CDR3 is 15 amino acids.

This clonotype showed up many times. The chain links TRBV3-1 to TRBJ2-1, with 7 bases identical to TRBD2. The CDR3 runs 16 residues. Germline CDR1 is LGHDT and CDR2 is YNNKEL (reference sequence). Germline trimming cut 1 base from V and 1 base from J; bases unmatched to any gene: 4. The CDR3 DNA reads as TGTGCCAGCAGCCAAGGGCGGACTAGATCCTACAATGAGCAGTTCTTC. Protein: CASSQGRTRSYNEQFF.